Included here is one T cell receptor (beta chain) sequence, with context. Antigen unknown. The record originates from a study of blood T cells in healthy people across ages. Germline-derived CDR1 and CDR2 are SQVTM and ANQGSEA. V was pared by 6 bases and J by 4 bases, with 5 bases of the junction left unmatched. This CDR3 has 12 amino acids. A second 7 to 11 cycle PCR used barcoded and J-beta primers. No fewer than 2.5 million CDR3-containing paired-end reads came from each sample. Each CDR3 protein gets one entry after TCRdb re-called the 5' RACE reads with MiXCR. This sample carries about 930,000 distinct CDR3 sequences, 29% of them seen once, and the ten largest clones take 10%. The study, taken as a whole, reports: Compared with aged donors, long-lived donors showed fewer expanded clones, suggesting selection.

Separately, the same data were catalogued under a study of T cells of mothers and their children.

This TCR derives from a woman aged 40-49 years in good health. The chain carries TRBV29-1 and TRBJ1-2, with 7 bases that match TRBD1. The sample was blood. CDR3 sequence (DNA): TGCAGCGTGAGACAGGGAAGCTATGGCTACACCTTC. Protein: CSVRQGSYGYTF. Together with reference TRBV29-1 and TRBJ1-2, the CDR3 gives the full variable domain: SAVISQKPSRDICQRGTSLTIQCQVDSQVTMMFWYRQQPGQSLTLIATANQGSEATYESGFVIDKFPISRPNLTFSTLTVSNMSPEDSSIYLCSVRQGSYGYTFGSGTRLTVV.